This T cell receptor (beta chain) comes out of a study of cytomegalovirus exposure and HLA in healthy donors. V was pared by 8 bases and J by 5 bases, with 21 bases between. CDR1 and CDR2 (germline): MNHEY, SVGAGI. The CDR3 totals 15 residues. About this clone: Antigen specificity is unknown.

Study-wide points: According to an earlier analysis, most TCR beta V segments yielded productive rearrangements about 90% or about 30% of the time. There was a cluster of highly shared sequence variants that was likely a sequencing artifact. About 180 TCR beta chains were listed as cytomegalovirus-associated.

Primers: 60 Vbeta forward and 13 Jbeta reverse. Assay used: immunoSEQ multiplex PCR; TCRdb lists only in-frame clones, some missing. The sample holds 120,000 or so clones, 55% to 75% seen once. The specimen sequenced was PBMCs. This TCR was sampled from a man under 40 in good health and CMV-seronegative. The chain uses TRBV6-5 and TRBJ2-5, with D possibly matching TRBD1 (6 bases). The DNA of the CDR3 is TGTGCCAGCTCGAGACAACAGGGTTTCGGGGAGACCCAGTACTTC. Amino acids: CASSRQQGFGETQYF.